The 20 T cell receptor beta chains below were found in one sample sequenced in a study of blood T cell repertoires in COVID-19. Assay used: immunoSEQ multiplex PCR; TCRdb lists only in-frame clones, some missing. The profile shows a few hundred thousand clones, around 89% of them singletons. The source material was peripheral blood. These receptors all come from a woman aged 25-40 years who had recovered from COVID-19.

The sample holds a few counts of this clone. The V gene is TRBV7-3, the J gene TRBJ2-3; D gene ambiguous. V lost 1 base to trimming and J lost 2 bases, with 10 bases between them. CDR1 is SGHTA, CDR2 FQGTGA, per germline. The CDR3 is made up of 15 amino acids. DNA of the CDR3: TGTGCCAGCAGCTTAAGTAGCCTCGACACAGATACGCAGTATTTT. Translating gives CASSLSSLDTDTQYF.

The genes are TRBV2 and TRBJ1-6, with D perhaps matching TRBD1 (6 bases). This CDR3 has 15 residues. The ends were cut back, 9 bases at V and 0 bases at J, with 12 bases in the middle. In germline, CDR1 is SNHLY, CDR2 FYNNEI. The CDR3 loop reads CASGMGASYNSPLHF. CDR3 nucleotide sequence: TGTGCCAGTGGAATGGGGGCCTCCTATAATTCACCCCTCCACTTT.

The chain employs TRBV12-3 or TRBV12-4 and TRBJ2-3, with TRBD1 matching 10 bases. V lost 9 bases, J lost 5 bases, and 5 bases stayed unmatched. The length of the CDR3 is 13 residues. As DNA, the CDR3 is TGTGCCAGGACAGGGGGCTTTGGAGATACGCAGTATTTT. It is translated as CARTGGFGDTQYF.

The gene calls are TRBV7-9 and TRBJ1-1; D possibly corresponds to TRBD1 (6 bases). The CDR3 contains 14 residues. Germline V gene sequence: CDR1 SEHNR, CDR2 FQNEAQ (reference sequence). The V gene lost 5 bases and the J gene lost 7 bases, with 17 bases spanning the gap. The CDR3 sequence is CASSLGGGTNEAFF. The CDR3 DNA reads TGTGCCAGCAGCCTAGGGGGGGGCACTAATGAAGCTTTCTTT.

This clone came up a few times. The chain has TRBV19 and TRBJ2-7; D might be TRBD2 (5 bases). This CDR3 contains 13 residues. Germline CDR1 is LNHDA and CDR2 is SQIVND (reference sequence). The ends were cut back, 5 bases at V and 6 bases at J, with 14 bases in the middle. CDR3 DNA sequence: TGTGCCAGTAGTGTGCTTGAGGGAAGCGAGCAGTACTTC. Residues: CASSVLEGSEQYF.

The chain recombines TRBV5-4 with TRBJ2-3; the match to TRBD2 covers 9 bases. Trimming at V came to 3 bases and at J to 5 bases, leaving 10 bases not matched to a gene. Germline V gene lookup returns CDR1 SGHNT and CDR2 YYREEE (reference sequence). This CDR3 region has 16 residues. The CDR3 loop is CASSYNQRGAEDTQYF. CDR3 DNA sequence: TGTGCCAGCAGCTATAATCAGCGGGGGGCGGAAGATACGCAGTATTTT. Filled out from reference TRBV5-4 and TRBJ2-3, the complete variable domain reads ETGVTQSPTHLIKTRGQQVTLRCSSQSGHNTVSWYQQALGQGPQFIFQYYREEENGRGNFPPRFSGLQFPNYSSELNVNALELDDSALYLCASSYNQRGAEDTQYFGPGTRLTVL.

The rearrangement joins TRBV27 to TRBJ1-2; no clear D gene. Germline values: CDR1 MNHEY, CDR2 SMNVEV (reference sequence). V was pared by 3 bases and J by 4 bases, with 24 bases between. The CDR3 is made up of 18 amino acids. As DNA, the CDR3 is TGTGCCAGCAGTTTTTCTCATCGCGGCGGCAGCTATTCCTATGGCTACACCTTC. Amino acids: CASSFSHRGGSYSYGYTF.

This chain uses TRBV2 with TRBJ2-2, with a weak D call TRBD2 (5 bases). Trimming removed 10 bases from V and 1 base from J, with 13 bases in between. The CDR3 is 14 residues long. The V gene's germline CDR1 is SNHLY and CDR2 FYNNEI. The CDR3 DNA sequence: TGTGCCACCTCGGACTGGATGAACACCGGGGAGCTGTTTTTT. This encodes CATSDWMNTGELFF.

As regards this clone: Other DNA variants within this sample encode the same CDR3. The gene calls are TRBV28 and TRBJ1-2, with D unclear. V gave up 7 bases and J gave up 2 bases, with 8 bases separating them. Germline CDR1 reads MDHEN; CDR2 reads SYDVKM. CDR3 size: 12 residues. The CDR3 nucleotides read TGTGCCAGCAAAGGAGGGAACTATGGCTACACCTTC. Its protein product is CASKGGNYGYTF.

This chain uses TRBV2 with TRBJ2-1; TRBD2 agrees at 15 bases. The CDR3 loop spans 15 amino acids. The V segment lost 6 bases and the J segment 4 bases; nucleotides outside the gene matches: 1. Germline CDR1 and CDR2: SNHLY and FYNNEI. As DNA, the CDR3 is TGTGCCAGCAGGGGGACTAGCGGGGGGTACAATGAGCAGTTCTTC. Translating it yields CASRGTSGGYNEQFF.

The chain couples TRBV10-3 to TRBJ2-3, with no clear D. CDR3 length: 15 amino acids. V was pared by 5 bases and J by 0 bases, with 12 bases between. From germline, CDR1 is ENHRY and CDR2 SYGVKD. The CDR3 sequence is CAISSPPGSTDTQYF. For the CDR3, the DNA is TGTGCCATCAGTTCCCCTCCTGGCAGCACAGATACGCAGTATTTT.

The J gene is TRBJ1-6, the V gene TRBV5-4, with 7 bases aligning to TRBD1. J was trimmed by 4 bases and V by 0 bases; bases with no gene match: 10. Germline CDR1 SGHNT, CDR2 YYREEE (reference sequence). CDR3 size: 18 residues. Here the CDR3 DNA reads TGTGCCAGCAGCTTGGAGGGGGCTGTACCTAGATATAATTCACCCCTCCACTTT. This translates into CASSLEGAVPRYNSPLHF.

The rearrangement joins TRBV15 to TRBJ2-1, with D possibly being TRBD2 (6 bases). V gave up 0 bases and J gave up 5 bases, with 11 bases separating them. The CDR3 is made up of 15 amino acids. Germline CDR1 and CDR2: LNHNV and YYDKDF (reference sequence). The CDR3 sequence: CATSRDGWGDNEQFF. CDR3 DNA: TGTGCCACCAGCAGAGACGGGTGGGGGGACAATGAGCAGTTCTTC.

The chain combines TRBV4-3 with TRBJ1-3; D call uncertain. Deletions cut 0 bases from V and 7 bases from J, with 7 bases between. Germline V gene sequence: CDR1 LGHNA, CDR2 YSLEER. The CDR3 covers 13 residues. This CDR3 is CASSQDNGNTIYF. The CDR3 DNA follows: TGCGCCAGCAGCCAAGATAACGGGAACACCATATATTTT.

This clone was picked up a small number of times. This CDR3 reads CASSLGTTDAIYF. The CDR3 DNA reads as TGTGCCAGCAGCTTAGGGACAACCGACGCCATATATTTT. The chain combines TRBV28 with TRBJ1-3; D possibly corresponds to TRBD1 (6 bases). CDR3 length equals 13 residues. V was cut by 6 bases and J by 11 bases, with 17 bases left in between. The V gene's germline CDR1 is MDHEN and CDR2 SYDVKM.

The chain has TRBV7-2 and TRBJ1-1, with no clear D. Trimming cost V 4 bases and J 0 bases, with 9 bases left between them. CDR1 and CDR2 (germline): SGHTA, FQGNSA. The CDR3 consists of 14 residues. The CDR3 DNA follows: TGTGCCAGCAGCTCGACTAAGATGAACACTGAAGCTTTCTTT. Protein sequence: CASSSTKMNTEAFF.

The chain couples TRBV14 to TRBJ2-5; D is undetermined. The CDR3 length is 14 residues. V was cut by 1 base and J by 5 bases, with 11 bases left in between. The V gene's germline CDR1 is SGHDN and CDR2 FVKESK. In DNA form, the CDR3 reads TGTGCCAGCAGCCAAGCCACTACTTGGGAGACCCAGTACTTC. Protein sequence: CASSQATTWETQYF.

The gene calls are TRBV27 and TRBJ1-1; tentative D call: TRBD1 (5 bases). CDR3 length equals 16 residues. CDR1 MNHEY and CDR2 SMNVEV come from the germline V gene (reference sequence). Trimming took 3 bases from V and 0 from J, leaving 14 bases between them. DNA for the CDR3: TGTGCCAGCAGTTTTCCCACAGGCCGGATGAACACTGAAGCTTTCTTT. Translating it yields CASSFPTGRMNTEAFF.

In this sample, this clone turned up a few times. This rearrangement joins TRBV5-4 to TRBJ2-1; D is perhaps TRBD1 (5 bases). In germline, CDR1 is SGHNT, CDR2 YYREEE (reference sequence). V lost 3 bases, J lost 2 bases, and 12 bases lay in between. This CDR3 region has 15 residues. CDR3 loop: CASSSDSRPYNEQFF. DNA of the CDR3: TGTGCCAGCAGCTCTGACAGTCGACCCTACAATGAGCAGTTCTTC.

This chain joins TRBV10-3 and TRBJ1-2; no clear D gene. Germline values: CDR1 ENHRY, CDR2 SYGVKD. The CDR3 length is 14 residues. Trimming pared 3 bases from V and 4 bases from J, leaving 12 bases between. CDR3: CAISEGREGYGYTF. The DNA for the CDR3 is TGTGCCATCAGTGAAGGGCGGGAGGGCTATGGCTACACCTTC.